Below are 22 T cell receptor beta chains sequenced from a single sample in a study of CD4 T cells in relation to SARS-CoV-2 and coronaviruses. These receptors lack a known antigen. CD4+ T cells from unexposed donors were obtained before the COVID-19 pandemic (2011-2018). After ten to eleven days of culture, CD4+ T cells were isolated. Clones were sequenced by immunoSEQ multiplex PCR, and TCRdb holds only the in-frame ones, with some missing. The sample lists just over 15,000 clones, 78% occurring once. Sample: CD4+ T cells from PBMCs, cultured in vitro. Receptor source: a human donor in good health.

The CDR3: CASSDPSKMNTEAFF. The DNA of the CDR3 is TGCGCCAGCAGTGATCCCAGCAAAATGAACACTGAAGCTTTCTTT. V and J are TRBV10-2 and TRBJ1-1; D unresolved. The CDR3 sequence is 15 residues long. V lost 3 bases to trimming and J lost 0 bases, with 11 bases between them. CDR1 and CDR2 from the germline V gene are WSHSY and SAAADI.

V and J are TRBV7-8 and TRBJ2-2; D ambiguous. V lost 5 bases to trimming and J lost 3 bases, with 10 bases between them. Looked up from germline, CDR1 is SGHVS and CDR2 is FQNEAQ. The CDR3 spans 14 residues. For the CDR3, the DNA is TGTGCCAGCAGCGTGAGTCTTGACACCGGGGAGCTGTTTTTT. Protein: CASSVSLDTGELFF.

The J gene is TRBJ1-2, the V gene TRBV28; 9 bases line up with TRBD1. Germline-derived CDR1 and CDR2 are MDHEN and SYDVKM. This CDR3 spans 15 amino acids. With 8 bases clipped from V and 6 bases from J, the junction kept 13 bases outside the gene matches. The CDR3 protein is CASGEGTGLGNGYTF. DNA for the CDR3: TGTGCCAGCGGGGAAGGGACAGGGTTGGGGAATGGCTACACCTTC.

CDR3: CSTRDSETQYF. CDR3 bases: TGCAGCACCCGGGATAGCGAGACCCAGTACTTC. The J gene is TRBJ2-5, the V gene TRBV20-1; tentative D call: TRBD2 (5 bases). CDR3 size: 11 residues. Germline V gene sequence: CDR1 DFQATT, CDR2 SNEGSKA (reference sequence).

CDR3 sequence reads: CASSLEGDRAAGELFF. The CDR3 region has the DNA TGCGCCAGCAGCTTGGAGGGGGACAGGGCCGCCGGGGAGCTGTTTTTT. The gene calls are TRBV5-1 and TRBJ2-2; TRBD1 matches at 9 bases. Germline CDR1 and CDR2: SGHRS and YFSETQ. V lost 0 bases to trimming and J lost 6 bases; unmatched junction nucleotides: 6. The CDR3 length is 16 residues. Looking up the rest from reference TRBV5-1 and TRBJ2-2 gives the full variable domain: KAGVTQTPRYLIKTRGQQVTLSCSPISGHRSVSWYQQTPGQGLQFLFEYFSETQRNKGNFPGRFSGRQFSNSRSEMNVSTLELGDSALYLCASSLEGDRAAGELFFGEGSRLTVL.

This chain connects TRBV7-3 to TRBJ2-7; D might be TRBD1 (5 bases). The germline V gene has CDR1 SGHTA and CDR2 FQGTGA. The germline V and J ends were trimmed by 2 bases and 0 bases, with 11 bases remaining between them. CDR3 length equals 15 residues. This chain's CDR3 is CASSLGAAISYEQYF. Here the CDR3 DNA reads TGTGCCAGCAGCTTAGGGGCAGCGATCTCCTACGAGCAGTACTTC.

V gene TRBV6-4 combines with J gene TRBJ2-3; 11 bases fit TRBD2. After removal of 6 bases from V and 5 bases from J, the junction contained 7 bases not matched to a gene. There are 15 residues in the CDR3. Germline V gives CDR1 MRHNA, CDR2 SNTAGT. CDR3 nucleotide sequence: TGTGCCAGCAGCGAACTAGCGGGAGAATTAGATACGCAGTATTTT. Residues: CASSELAGELDTQYF.

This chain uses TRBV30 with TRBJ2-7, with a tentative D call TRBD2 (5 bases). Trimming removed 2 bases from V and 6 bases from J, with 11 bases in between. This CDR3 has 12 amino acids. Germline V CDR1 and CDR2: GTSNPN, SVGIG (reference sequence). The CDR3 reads CAWSHTRPEQYF. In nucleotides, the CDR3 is TGTGCCTGGAGTCATACTAGGCCCGAGCAGTACTTC.

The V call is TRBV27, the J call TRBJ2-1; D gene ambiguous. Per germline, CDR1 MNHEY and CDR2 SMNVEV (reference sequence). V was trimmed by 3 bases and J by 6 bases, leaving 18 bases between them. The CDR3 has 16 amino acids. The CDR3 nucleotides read TGTGCCAGCAGTTTCGTAGGGAAGAATATCTTCAATGAGCAGTTCTTC. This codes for CASSFVGKNIFNEQFF.

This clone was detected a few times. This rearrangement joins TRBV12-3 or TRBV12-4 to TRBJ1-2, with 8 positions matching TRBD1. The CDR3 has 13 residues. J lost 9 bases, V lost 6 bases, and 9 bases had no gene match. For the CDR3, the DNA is TGTGCCAGCAGCCCGGGACAGGACAGGTGCTACACCTTC. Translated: CASSPGQDRCYTF.

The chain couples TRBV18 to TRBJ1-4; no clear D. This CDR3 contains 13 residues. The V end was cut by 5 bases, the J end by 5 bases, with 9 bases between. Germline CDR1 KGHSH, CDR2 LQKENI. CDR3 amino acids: CASSKQQNEKLFF. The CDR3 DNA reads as TGTGCCAGCTCAAAACAGCAAAATGAAAAACTGTTTTTT.

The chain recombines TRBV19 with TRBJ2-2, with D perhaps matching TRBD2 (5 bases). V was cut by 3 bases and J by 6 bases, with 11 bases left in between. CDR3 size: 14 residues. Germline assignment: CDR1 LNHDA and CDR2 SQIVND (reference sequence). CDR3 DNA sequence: TGTGCCAGTAGTATTGCGAGGGCAGCCGGGGAGCTGTTTTTT. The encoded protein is CASSIARAAGELFF. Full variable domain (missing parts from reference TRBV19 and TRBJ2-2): DGGITQSPKYLFRKEGQNVTLSCEQNLNHDAMYWYRQDPGQGLRLIYYSQIVNDFQKGDIAEGYSVSREKKESFPLTVTSAQKNPTAFYLCASSIARAAGELFFGEGSRLTVL.

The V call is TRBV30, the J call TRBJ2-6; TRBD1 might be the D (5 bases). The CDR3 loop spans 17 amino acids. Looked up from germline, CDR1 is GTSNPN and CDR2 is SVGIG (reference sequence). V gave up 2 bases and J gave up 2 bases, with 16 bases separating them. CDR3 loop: CAWSRGSLGPGANVLTF. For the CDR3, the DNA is TGTGCCTGGAGTAGGGGCTCCTTGGGCCCTGGGGCCAACGTCCTGACTTTC.

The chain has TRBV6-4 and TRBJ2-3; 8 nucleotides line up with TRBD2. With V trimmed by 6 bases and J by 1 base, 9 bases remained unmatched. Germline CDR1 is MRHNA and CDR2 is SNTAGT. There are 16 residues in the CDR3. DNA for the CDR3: TGTGCCAGCAGCCCATCGGGAGGGGGGGGCACAGATACGCAGTATTTT. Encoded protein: CASSPSGGGGTDTQYF.

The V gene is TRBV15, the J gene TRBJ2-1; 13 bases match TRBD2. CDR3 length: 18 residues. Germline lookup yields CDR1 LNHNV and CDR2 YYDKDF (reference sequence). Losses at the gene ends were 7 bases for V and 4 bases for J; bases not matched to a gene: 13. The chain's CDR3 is CATTLNRGLAGRYNEQFF. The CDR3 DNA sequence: TGTGCCACCACCCTCAACCGGGGACTAGCGGGACGATACAATGAGCAGTTCTTC. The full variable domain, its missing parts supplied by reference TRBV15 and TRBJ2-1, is DAMVIQNPRYQVTQFGKPVTLSCSQTLNHNVMYWYQQKSSQAPKLLFHYYDKDFNNEADTPDNFQSRRPNTSFCFLDIRSPGLGDTAMYLCATTLNRGLAGRYNEQFFGPGTRLTVL.

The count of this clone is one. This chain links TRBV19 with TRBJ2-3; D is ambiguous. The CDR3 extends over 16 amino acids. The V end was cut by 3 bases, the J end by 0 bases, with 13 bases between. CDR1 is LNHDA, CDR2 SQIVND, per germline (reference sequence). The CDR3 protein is CASSMMRTPSTDTQYF. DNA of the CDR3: TGTGCCAGTAGTATGATGCGGACCCCGAGCACAGATACGCAGTATTTT.

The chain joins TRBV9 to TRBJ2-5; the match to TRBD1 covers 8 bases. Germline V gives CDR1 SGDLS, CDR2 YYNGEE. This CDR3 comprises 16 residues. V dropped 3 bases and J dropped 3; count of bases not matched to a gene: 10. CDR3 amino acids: CASSAPRQGLEETQYF. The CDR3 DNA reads TGTGCCAGCAGCGCTCCCCGACAGGGGTTGGAAGAGACCCAGTACTTC.

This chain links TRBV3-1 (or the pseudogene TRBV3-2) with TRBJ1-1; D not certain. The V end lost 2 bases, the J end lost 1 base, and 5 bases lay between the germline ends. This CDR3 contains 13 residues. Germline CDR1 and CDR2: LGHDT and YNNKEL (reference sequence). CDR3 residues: CASSQSANTEAFF. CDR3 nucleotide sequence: TGTGCCAGCAGCCAATCGGCGAACACTGAAGCTTTCTTT.

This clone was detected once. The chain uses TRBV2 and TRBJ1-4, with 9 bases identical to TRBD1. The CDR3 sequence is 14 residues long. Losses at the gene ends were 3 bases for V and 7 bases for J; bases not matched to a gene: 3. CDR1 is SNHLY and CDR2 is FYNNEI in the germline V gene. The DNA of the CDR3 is TGTGCCAGCAGTGAGACAGGGGGGGTTGAAAAACTGTTTTTT. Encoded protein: CASSETGGVEKLFF.

CDR3: CASSRGVTGEETQYF. The CDR3 nucleotides read TGTGCCAGCAGCCGGGGGGTGACAGGAGAAGAGACCCAGTACTTC. The chain is built from TRBV7-9 and TRBJ2-5, with D perhaps TRBD2 (7 bases). The V gene's germline CDR1 is SEHNR and CDR2 FQNEAQ (reference sequence). This CDR3 has 15 amino acids. Trimming shortened V by 5 bases and J by 3 bases, and 16 bases separated the two germline ends.

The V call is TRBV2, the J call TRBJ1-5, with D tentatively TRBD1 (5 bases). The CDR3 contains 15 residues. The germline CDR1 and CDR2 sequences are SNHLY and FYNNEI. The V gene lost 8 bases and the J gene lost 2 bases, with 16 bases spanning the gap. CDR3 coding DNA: TGTGCCAGCGAAGCCGGGACGGGACGCAATCAGCCCCAGCATTTT. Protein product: CASEAGTGRNQPQHF. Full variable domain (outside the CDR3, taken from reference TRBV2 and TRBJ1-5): EPEVTQTPSHQVTQMGQEVILRCVPISNHLYFYWYRQILGQKVEFLVSFYNNEISEKSEIFDDQFSVERPDGSNFTLKIRSTKLEDSAMYFCASEAGTGRNQPQHFGDGTRLSIL.

CDR3 protein: CAWTSGQETQYF. DNA for the CDR3: TGTGCCTGGACTTCCGGCCAAGAGACCCAGTACTTC. The J gene is TRBJ2-5, the V gene TRBV30; D unclear. V was pared by 4 bases and J by 1 base, with 7 bases between. The germline V gene encodes CDR1 GTSNPN and CDR2 SVGIG (reference sequence). The CDR3 is 12 residues long.